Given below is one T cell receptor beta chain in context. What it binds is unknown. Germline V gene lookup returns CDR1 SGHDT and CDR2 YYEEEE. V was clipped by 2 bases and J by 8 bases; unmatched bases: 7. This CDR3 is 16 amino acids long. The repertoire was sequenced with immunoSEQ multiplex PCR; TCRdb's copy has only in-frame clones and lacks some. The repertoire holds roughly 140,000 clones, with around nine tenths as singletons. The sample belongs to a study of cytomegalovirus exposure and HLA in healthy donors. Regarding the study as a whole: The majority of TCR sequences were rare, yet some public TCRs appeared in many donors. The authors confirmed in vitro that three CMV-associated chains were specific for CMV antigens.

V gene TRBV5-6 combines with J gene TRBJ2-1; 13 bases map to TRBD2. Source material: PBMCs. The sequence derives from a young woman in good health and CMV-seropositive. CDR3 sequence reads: CASSLLAGGPRDEQFF. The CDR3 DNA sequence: TGTGCCAGCAGCTTACTAGCGGGAGGGCCTAGGGATGAGCAGTTCTTC.